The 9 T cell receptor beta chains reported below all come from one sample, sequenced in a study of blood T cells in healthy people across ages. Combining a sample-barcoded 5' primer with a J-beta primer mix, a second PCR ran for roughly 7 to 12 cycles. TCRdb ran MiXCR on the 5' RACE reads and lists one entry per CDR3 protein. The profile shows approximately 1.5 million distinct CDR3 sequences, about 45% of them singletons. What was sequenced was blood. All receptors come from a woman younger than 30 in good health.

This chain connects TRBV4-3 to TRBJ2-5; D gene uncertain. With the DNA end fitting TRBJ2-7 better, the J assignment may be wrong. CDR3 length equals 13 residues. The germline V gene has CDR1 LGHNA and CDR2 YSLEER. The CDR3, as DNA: TGCGCCAGCAGCCAAGATCGTCCTAGCGAGCAGTACTTC. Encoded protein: CASSQDRPSEQYF.

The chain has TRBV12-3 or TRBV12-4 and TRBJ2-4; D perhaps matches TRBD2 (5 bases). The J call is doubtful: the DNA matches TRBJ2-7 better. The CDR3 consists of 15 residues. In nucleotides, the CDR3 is TGTGCCAGCAGTTTAGTGGGAGTAGCTTCTGACGAGCAGTACTTC. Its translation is CASSLVGVASDEQYF.

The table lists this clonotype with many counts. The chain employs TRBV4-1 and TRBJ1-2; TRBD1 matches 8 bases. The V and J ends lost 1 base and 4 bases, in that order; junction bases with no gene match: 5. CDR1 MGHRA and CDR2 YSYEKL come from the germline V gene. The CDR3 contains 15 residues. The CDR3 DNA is TGCGCCAGCAGCCAAGGAACAGGGGGAGGCTATGGCTACACCTTC. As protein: CASSQGTGGGYGYTF.

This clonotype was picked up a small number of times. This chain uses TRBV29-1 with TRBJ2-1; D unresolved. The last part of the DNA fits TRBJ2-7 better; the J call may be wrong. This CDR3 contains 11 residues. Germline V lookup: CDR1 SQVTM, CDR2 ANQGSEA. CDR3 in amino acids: CSVEADNEQYF. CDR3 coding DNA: TGCAGCGTTGAAGCAGACAATGAGCAGTACTTC.

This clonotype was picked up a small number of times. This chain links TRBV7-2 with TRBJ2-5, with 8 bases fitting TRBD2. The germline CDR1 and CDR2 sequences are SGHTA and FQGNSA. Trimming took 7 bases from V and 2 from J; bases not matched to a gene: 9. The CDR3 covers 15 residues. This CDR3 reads CASIGGSGAQETQYF. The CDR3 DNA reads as TGTGCCAGCATCGGAGGTAGCGGGGCTCAAGAGACCCAGTACTTC.

The CDR3 nucleotides are TGCAGTGCTAGCAAGGACACCATGTCTGAAGCTTTCTTT. It encodes CSASKDTMSEAFF. The V and J genes are TRBV20-1 and TRBJ1-1; D is possibly TRBD1 (5 bases). Germline assignment: CDR1 DFQATT and CDR2 SNEGSKA (reference sequence). V lost 3 bases and J 6 bases, leaving 14 bases between the germline ends. This CDR3 spans 13 amino acids.

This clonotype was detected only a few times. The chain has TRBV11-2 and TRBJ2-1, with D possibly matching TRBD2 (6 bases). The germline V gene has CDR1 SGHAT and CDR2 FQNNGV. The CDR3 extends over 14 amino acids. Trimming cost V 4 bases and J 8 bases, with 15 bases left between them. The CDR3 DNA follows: TGTGCCAGCAGCTCTCCCGGGGAGGACGATGAGCAGTTCTTC. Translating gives CASSSPGEDDEQFF.

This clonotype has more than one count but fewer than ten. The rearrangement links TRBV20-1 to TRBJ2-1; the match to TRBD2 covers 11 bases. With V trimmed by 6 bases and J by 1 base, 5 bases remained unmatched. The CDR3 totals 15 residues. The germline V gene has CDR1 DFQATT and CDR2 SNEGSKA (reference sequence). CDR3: CSADPSGGSYNEQFF. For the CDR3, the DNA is TGCAGTGCAGACCCTAGCGGGGGGTCCTACAATGAGCAGTTCTTC.

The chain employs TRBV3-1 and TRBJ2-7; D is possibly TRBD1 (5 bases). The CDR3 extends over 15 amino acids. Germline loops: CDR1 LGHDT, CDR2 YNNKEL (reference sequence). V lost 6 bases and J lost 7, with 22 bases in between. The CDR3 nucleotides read TGTGCCAGCAGACAATACGCCCAGGGATTGAATGAGCAGTACTTC. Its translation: CASRQYAQGLNEQYF.